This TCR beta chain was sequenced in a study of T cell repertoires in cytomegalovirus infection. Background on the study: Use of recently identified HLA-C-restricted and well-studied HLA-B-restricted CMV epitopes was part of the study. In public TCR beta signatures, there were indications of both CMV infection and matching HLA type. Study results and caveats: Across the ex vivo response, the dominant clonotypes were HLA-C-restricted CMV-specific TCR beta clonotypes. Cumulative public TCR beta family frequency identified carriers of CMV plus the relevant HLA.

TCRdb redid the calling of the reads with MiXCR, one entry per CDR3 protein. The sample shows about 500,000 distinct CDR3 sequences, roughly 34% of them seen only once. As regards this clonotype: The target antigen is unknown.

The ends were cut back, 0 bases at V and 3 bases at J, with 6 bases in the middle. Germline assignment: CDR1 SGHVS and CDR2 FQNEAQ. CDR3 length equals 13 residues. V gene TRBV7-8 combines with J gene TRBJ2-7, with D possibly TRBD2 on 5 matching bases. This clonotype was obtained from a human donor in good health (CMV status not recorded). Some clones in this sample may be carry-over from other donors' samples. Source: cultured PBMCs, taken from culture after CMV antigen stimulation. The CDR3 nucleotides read TGTGCCAGCAGCTTAGCGGAGGTCTACGAGCAGTACTTC. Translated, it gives CASSLAEVYEQYF.